This TCR beta chain derives from a study of early T cells in non-severe SARS-CoV-2 infection. Concerning this clonotype: Antigen: not known.

Attachment of unique molecular identifiers was made to individual cDNA molecules. TCRdb redid the calling of the 5' RACE reads with MiXCR, one entry per CDR3 protein. The profile shows about 110,000 distinct CDR3 sequences, 10% to 15% of them singletons. Study findings and constraints: Anti-spike CD8 specificities were favored by VDJdb matching, whose results missed private and CD4 specificities.

The germline CDR1 and CDR2 sequences are SGHRS and YFSETQ. Trimming took 2 bases from V and 4 from J, leaving 15 bases between them. The CDR3 has 15 amino acids. Here the sequenced sample was whole blood, taken at baseline. The chain links TRBV5-1 to TRBJ1-1, with unresolved D. This TCR derives from an adult who was a healthcare worker with PCR-confirmed SARS-CoV-2 infection or an uninfected control (not recorded which). As DNA, the CDR3 is TGCGCCAGCAGCTTAAGCCACGGGGTAAGCACTGAAGCTTTCTTT. It is translated as CASSLSHGVSTEAFF.